This TCR beta chain was identified in a study of blood T cell repertoires in COVID-19. The overall study: Sites across the United States, Italy and Spain contributed samples from acute and convalescent COVID-19. In each case, the material was cDNA or gDNA derived from T cells, B-cell-depleted T cells, or PBMCs.

Clones were read by immunoSEQ multiplex PCR, and TCRdb kept only the in-frame ones, dropping some. Here the sample spans 250,000 to 350,000 clones, around 90% being singletons. Trimming cost V 3 bases and J 5 bases; bases outside gene matches: 2. Germline CDR1 is LGHDT and CDR2 is YNNKEL (reference sequence). This CDR3 region has 14 residues. This clonotype originated in a woman aged 40 to 50 who had recovered from COVID-19. Sequencing was performed on peripheral blood. J is TRBJ2-2 and V is TRBV3-1 (or the pseudogene TRBV3-2), with 8 bases lining up with TRBD2. This CDR3 reads CASSQTSVTGELFF. In nucleotides, the CDR3 is TGTGCCAGCAGCCAGACTAGCGTAACCGGGGAGCTGTTTTTT.